This TCR beta chain was retrieved from a study of T cells in localized non-small cell lung cancer. From germline, CDR1 is SGHVS and CDR2 FNYEAQ. The germline V and J ends were trimmed by 5 bases and 4 bases, with 18 bases remaining between them. CDR3 length: 15 residues. TCRdb keeps only in-frame clones here, not all; method: immunoSEQ multiplex PCR. Seen here are over a thousand clones, roughly 34% observed once, and the top ten hold 15%. Neighboring lung without atypia was obtained no less than 2 cm from the tumor margin. This clone occurred a few times. The rearrangement links TRBV7-6 to TRBJ2-7; tentative D call: TRBD1 (6 bases). The source of this sequence is a woman between 35 and 70 years old with stage I lung adenocarcinoma. The sample was normal lung tissue next to the tumor, taken before any cancer treatment. CDR3 in amino acids: CASSQVAVQGYEQYF. The CDR3 DNA is TGTGCCAGCAGCCAAGTGGCGGTCCAGGGGTACGAGCAGTACTTC.